This entry describes one T cell receptor beta chain. The target antigen is unknown. The germline CDR1 and CDR2 sequences are MDHEN and SYDVKM. V lost 7 bases and J lost 4; bases outside the gene matches: 10. This CDR3 comprises 15 residues. The data belong to a study of T cells in tuberculosis. Turning to the study itself: IGRA-negative adolescents, IGRA-positive adolescents with latent tuberculosis and adults with active tuberculosis formed this South African cohort. The study, taken as a whole, reports: Classification accuracy was 87% (AUROC 0.90) with the GMM-specific repertoire. Active tuberculosis patients had shorter CDR3-alpha; the beta difference was nonsignificant.

Libraries were prepared by immunoSEQ multiplex PCR; TCRdb keeps only in-frame clonotypes and omits some of them. The sample holds around 45,000 clones, approximately 94% seen once. The source is a donor aged 10-30 years with latent tuberculosis or without tuberculosis infection. Some clones in this sample may be carry-over from other donors' samples. The specimen sequenced was PBMCs. This chain connects TRBV28 to TRBJ1-1; 9 nucleotides match TRBD1. The CDR3 DNA sequence: TGTGCCAGCACCCCGGAGGACAGGGGCGGCACTGAAGCTTTCTTT. The encoded protein is CASTPEDRGGTEAFF. Full variable domain (rest looked up from reference TRBV28 and TRBJ1-1): DVKVTQSSRYLVKRTGEKVFLECVQDMDHENMFWYRQDPGLGLRLIYFSYDVKMKEKGDIPEGYSVSREKKERFSLILESASTNQTSMYLCASTPEDRGGTEAFFGQGTRLTVV.